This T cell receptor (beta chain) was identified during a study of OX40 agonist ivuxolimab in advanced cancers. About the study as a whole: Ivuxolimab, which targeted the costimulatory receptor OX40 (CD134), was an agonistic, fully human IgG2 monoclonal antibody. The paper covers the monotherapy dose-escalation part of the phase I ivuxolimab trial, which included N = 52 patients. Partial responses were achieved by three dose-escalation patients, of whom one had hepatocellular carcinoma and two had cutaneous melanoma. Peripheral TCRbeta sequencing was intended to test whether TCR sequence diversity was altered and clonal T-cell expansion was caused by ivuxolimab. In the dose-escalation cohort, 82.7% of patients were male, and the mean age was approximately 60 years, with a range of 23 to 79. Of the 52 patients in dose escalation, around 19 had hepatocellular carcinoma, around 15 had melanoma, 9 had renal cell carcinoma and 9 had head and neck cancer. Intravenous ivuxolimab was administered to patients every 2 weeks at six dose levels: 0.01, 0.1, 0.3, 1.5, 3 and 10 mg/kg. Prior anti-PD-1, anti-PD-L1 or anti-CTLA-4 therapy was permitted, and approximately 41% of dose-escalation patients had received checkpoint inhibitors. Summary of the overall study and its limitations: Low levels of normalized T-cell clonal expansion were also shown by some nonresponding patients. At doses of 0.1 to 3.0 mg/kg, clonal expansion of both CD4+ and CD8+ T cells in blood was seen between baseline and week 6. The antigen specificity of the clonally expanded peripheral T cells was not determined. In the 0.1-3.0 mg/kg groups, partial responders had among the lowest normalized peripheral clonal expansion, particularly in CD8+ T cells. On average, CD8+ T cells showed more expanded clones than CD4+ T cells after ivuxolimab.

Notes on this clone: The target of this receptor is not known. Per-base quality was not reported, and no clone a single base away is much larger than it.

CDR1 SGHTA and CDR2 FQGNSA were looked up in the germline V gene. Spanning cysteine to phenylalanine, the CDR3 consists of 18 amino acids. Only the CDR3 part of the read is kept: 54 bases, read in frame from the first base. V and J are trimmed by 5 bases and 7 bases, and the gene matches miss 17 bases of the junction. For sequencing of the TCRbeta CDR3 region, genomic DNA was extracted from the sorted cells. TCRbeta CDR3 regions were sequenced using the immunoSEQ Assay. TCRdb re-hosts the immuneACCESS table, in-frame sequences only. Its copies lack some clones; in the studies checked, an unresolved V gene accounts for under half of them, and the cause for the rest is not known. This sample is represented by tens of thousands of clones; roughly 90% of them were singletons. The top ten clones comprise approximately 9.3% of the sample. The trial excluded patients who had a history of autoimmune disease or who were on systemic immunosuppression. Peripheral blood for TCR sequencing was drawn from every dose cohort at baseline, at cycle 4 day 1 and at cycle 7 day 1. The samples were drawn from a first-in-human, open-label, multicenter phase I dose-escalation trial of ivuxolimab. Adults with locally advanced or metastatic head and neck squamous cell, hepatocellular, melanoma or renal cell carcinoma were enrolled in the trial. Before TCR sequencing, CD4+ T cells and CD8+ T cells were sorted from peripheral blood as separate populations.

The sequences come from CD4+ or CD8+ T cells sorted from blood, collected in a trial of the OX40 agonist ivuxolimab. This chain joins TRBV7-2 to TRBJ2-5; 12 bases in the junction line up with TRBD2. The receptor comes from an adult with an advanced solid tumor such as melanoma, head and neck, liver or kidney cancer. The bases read TGTGCCAGCAGCGTACGGACTAGCGGGGAGGGGGTAGCAGGGACCCAGTACTTC. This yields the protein CASSVRTSGEGVAGTQYF.